The rows below give T cell receptor beta chains drawn from one sample of a study of cytomegalovirus exposure and HLA in healthy donors. TCRdb keeps only in-frame clones here, not all; method: immunoSEQ multiplex PCR. The repertoire consists of about 140,000 clones, with 70% to 85% occurring once and the leading ten covering 3.4%. The material sequenced was PBMCs. These receptors came from a male donor in good health and CMV-seronegative. The CDR3 runs from the conserved cysteine through the conserved F or W. Fields, in order: J gene, D gene, CDR3 length, clone size, V gene, CDR3 protein, CDR3 DNA. The D gene is left open where the match is weak. The size of a clone is reported for some rows only, either as once, few or many, or as a class for expanded clones.

>TRBJ2-4|.|13|once|TRBV29-1
CSVETLAKNIQYF
TGCAGCGTTGAGACACTAGCCAAAAACATTCAGTACTTC
>TRBJ2-1|TRBD2|16|.|TRBV6-5
CASSYSRLAGLNEQFF
TGTGCCAGCAGTTACTCGAGGCTAGCGGGACTCAATGAGCAGTTCTTC
>TRBJ1-2|.|14|.|TRBV6-1
CASSGGRTNYGYTF
TGTGCCAGCAGCGGGGGACGGACTAACTATGGCTACACCTTC
>TRBJ1-2|TRBD1|16|.|TRBV7-2
CASSKWTGRANYGYTF
TGTGCCAGCAGCAAATGGACAGGCAGAGCTAACTATGGCTACACCTTC
>TRBJ1-2|TRBD1|14|.|TRBV7-9
CASSPGQGLYGYTF
TGTGCCAGCAGCCCGGGACAGGGTCTCTATGGCTACACCTTC
>TRBJ2-3|TRBD1|15|.|TRBV11-2
CASSLMTGHTDTQYF
TGTGCCAGCAGCTTGATGACAGGGCACACAGATACGCAGTATTTT
>TRBJ2-4|.|14|.|TRBV6-1
CASRITGTKNIQYF
TGTGCCAGCCGAATAACAGGGACCAAAAACATTCAGTACTTC
>TRBJ2-1|TRBD1|16|.|TRBV27
CASSLTGTGLYNEQFF
TGTGCCAGCAGTTTAACCGGGACAGGGCTATACAATGAGCAGTTCTTC
>TRBJ2-7|.|14|few|TRBV6-6
CASSYRGSSYEQYF
TGTGCCAGCAGTTACAGGGGCAGCTCCTACGAGCAGTACTTC
>TRBJ2-7|TRBD2|15|.|TRBV18
CASSPEVAGAYEQYF
TGTGCCAGCTCCCCAGAGGTAGCGGGAGCCTACGAGCAGTACTTC